The rows below give T cell receptor beta chains drawn from one sample of a study of identical twins. TCRdb passed the 5' RACE reads through MiXCR, listing each CDR3 protein once. The table has 1.5 million to 2 million distinct CDR3 sequences, around 29% seen once. What was sequenced was cord blood. Receptors originate from a newborn girl in good health. The CDR3 runs from the conserved cysteine through the conserved F or W. A D gene is named only where the DNA matches it firmly. Clone size is given for some rows only: seen once, a few or many times, or a class if the clone is expanded.

D gene: .; V gene: TRBV3-1; J gene: TRBJ2-1; clone size: .; CDR3 DNA: TGTGCCAGCAGCCTGGCCCCTCTTGGATGGCAGTTCTTC; CDR3 protein: CASSLAPLGWQFF
D gene: .; V gene: TRBV7-8; J gene: TRBJ1-2; clone size: .; CDR3 DNA: TGTGCCAGCAGCCTCCGGGGCTTCTGGCTCTATGGCTACACCTTC; CDR3 protein: CASSLRGFWLYGYTF
D gene: .; V gene: TRBV3-1; J gene: TRBJ2-1; clone size: .; CDR3 DNA: TGTGCCAGCAGCCAAGACGCGGCGAATGAGCAGTTCTTC; CDR3 protein: CASSQDAANEQFF
D gene: .; V gene: TRBV20-1; J gene: TRBJ1-1; clone size: .; CDR3 DNA: TGCAGTGCTAGAGATACACACGGCACTGAAGCTTTCTTT; CDR3 protein: CSARDTHGTEAFF
D gene: .; V gene: TRBV5-4; J gene: TRBJ2-7; clone size: .; CDR3 DNA: TGTGCCAGCAGTAATTCAGGGAGGAACGAGCAGTACTTC; CDR3 protein: CASSNSGRNEQYF
D gene: .; V gene: TRBV28; J gene: TRBJ1-1; clone size: few; CDR3 DNA: TGTGCCAGCAGTTTGGTTTTGGACCCCATGGGTCGGAACACTGAAGCTTTCTTT; CDR3 protein: CASSLVLDPMGRNTEAFF
D gene: TRBD2; V gene: TRBV20-1; J gene: TRBJ2-5; clone size: .; CDR3 DNA: TGCAGTGCTAGAGAAGGGGGGCTAGCGGGATACAATGAGCAGTACTTC; CDR3 protein: CSAREGGLAGYNEQYF
D gene: TRBD1; V gene: TRBV3-1; J gene: TRBJ2-3; clone size: few; CDR3 DNA: TGTGCCAGCAGCCCCCGGTATGGGACAGCGATTGGCACAGATACGCAGTATTTT; CDR3 protein: CASSPRYGTAIGTDTQYF
D gene: .; V gene: TRBV3-1; J gene: TRBJ2-3; clone size: few; CDR3 DNA: TGTGCCAGCAGCCAAGCATTACGGGGGACCTCCCCCAAGACAGATACGCAGTATTTT; CDR3 protein: CASSQALRGTSPKTDTQYF
D gene: TRBD2; V gene: TRBV12-3/TRBV12-4; J gene: TRBJ2-1; clone size: few; CDR3 DNA: TGTGCCAGCGGACCCTTCGGAGGTTTGACTAGCGGGGGGGCCCCCGGGCAGTTCTTC; CDR3 protein: CASGPFGGLTSGGAPGQFF
D gene: TRBD1; V gene: TRBV28; J gene: TRBJ1-1; clone size: few; CDR3 DNA: TGTGCCAGCAGTTTCTTGGGACAGGGAGCGACTGAAGCTTTCTTT; CDR3 protein: CASSFLGQGATEAFF
D gene: .; V gene: TRBV10-3; J gene: TRBJ2-7; clone size: .; CDR3 DNA: TGTGCCATCAGTCACGGAGTCTCCTACGAGCAGTACTTC; CDR3 protein: CAISHGVSYEQYF
D gene: .; V gene: TRBV10-3; J gene: TRBJ2-7; clone size: few; CDR3 DNA: TGTGCCATCAGTCCCGGTGACGAGCAGTACTTC; CDR3 protein: CAISPGDEQYF
D gene: .; V gene: TRBV13; J gene: TRBJ2-1; clone size: few; CDR3 DNA: TGTGCCAGCAGTAATAGGGGGAATTACTACAATGAGCAGTTCTTC; CDR3 protein: CASSNRGNYYNEQFF
D gene: TRBD1; V gene: TRBV4-1; J gene: TRBJ2-4; clone size: .; CDR3 DNA: TGCGCCAGCAGCCCCATAGGGGACAGCAAAAACATTCAGTACTTC; CDR3 protein: CASSPIGDSKNIQYF
D gene: .; V gene: TRBV6-1; J gene: TRBJ2-7; clone size: .; CDR3 DNA: TGTGCCAGCAGATTGGACAGAGGCTACGAGCAGTACTTC; CDR3 protein: CASRLDRGYEQYF
D gene: .; V gene: TRBV29-1; J gene: TRBJ2-3; clone size: .; CDR3 DNA: TGCAGCGTTCTCTCCTGGGAAGGGGCAGATACGCAGTATTTT; CDR3 protein: CSVLSWEGADTQYF
D gene: TRBD2; V gene: TRBV6-2/TRBV6-3; J gene: TRBJ2-7; clone size: .; CDR3 DNA: TGTGCCAGCACCAAAACGCTAGCGGGGGGGACCTACGAGCAGTACTTC; CDR3 protein: CASTKTLAGGTYEQYF
D gene: .; V gene: TRBV21-1; J gene: TRBJ1-2; clone size: .; CDR3 DNA: TGTGCCACCCCGGGAGGGTGTGGCTACACCTTC; CDR3 protein: CATPGGCGYTF
D gene: .; V gene: TRBV10-3; J gene: TRBJ2-7; clone size: .; CDR3 DNA: TGTGCCATCAGACAGGACACCAATGAGCAGTACTTC; CDR3 protein: CAIRQDTNEQYF
D gene: TRBD2; V gene: TRBV6-1; J gene: TRBJ2-3; clone size: few; CDR3 DNA: TGTGCCAGCACCGAATTTAGACTAGCGGGGCCCTTCACAGATACGCAGTATTTT; CDR3 protein: CASTEFRLAGPFTDTQYF
D gene: TRBD1; V gene: TRBV5-1; J gene: TRBJ1-6; clone size: .; CDR3 DNA: TGCGCCAGCAGCCTTCGGGACAGGGTTAATTCACCCCTCCACTTT; CDR3 protein: CASSLRDRVNSPLHF
D gene: TRBD1; V gene: TRBV12-3/TRBV12-4; J gene: TRBJ1-2; clone size: few; CDR3 DNA: TGTGCCAGCAGGCCTCCGGGACAGCCCTGGGGCTACACCTTC; CDR3 protein: CASRPPGQPWGYTF
D gene: TRBD2; V gene: TRBV20-1; J gene: TRBJ2-3; clone size: .; CDR3 DNA: TGCAGTGCTAGCCACCCTAGCGGGAGGACAGATACGCAGTATTTT; CDR3 protein: CSASHPSGRTDTQYF
D gene: TRBD2; V gene: TRBV20-1; J gene: TRBJ2-5; clone size: once; CDR3 DNA: TGCAGTGCTAGAGATAGGGGACTAGCGGGAGGTTTTCTGTACTTC; CDR3 protein: CSARDRGLAGGFLYF
D gene: .; V gene: TRBV6-2/TRBV6-3; J gene: TRBJ1-4; clone size: .; CDR3 DNA: TGTGCCAGCAGTTACAGAGGGGATGAAAAACTGTTTTTT; CDR3 protein: CASSYRGDEKLFF
D gene: .; V gene: TRBV3-1; J gene: TRBJ2-7; clone size: few; CDR3 DNA: TGTGCCAGCAGCCAGATTACGGGCTACGAGCAGTACTTC; CDR3 protein: CASSQITGYEQYF
D gene: .; V gene: TRBV7-9; J gene: TRBJ2-1; clone size: .; CDR3 DNA: TGTGCCAGCAGCTTGATTTGGGGAGGGCAGTTCTTC; CDR3 protein: CASSLIWGGQFF
D gene: TRBD2; V gene: TRBV6-5; J gene: TRBJ2-1; clone size: .; CDR3 DNA: TGTGCCAGCAGTTACTTCACTAGCGGAGGGAGGAATGAGCAGTTCTTC; CDR3 protein: CASSYFTSGGRNEQFF
D gene: .; V gene: TRBV28; J gene: TRBJ2-6; clone size: once; CDR3 DNA: TGTGCCAGCACCGCGGCTGGGGCCAACGTCCCGACTTTC; CDR3 protein: CASTAAGANVPTF
D gene: TRBD2; V gene: TRBV5-1; J gene: TRBJ2-3; clone size: .; CDR3 DNA: TGCGCCAGCGCGGCTAGCGGGAGCACAGATACGCAGTATTTT; CDR3 protein: CASAASGSTDTQYF
D gene: .; V gene: TRBV20-1; J gene: TRBJ2-6; clone size: few; CDR3 DNA: TGCAGTGCTAGGGGTCCTGGGGCCAACGTCCTGACTTTC; CDR3 protein: CSARGPGANVLTF
D gene: TRBD1; V gene: TRBV7-2; J gene: TRBJ1-4; clone size: .; CDR3 DNA: TGTGCCAGCAGCTTAGACAGGGGATGGAATGAAAAACTGTTTTTT; CDR3 protein: CASSLDRGWNEKLFF
D gene: .; V gene: TRBV12-3/TRBV12-4; J gene: TRBJ1-4; clone size: .; CDR3 DNA: TGTGCCAGCAGTTTTTCCCAGGACAGTTATGAAAAACTGTTTTTT; CDR3 protein: CASSFSQDSYEKLFF
D gene: .; V gene: TRBV24-1; J gene: TRBJ2-7; clone size: few; CDR3 DNA: TGTGCCACCAGTGATCGAGGGGACGAGCAGTACTTC; CDR3 protein: CATSDRGDEQYF
D gene: TRBD2; V gene: TRBV27; J gene: TRBJ2-7; clone size: .; CDR3 DNA: TGTGCCGGCAGGACTAGCGGGATCTCCTACGAGCAGTACTTC; CDR3 protein: CAGRTSGISYEQYF
D gene: TRBD1; V gene: TRBV10-3; J gene: TRBJ1-2; clone size: .; CDR3 DNA: TGTGCCATCAGCCCAGGCTGGGACAGGGAAGGGGGCTACACCTTC; CDR3 protein: CAISPGWDREGGYTF
D gene: .; V gene: TRBV12-5; J gene: TRBJ2-2; clone size: .; CDR3 DNA: TGTGCTAGTGGTTTTGGACACTCCGGGGAGCTGTTTTTT; CDR3 protein: CASGFGHSGELFF
D gene: .; V gene: TRBV11-2; J gene: TRBJ2-5; clone size: .; CDR3 DNA: TGTGCCAGCAGCTCTGGACCGATGGCCCAGTACTTC; CDR3 protein: CASSSGPMAQYF
D gene: .; V gene: TRBV4-1; J gene: TRBJ2-1; clone size: many; CDR3 DNA: TGCGCCAGCAGCCCACCTGGGCTAGCGATTTACAATGAGCAGTTCTTC; CDR3 protein: CASSPPGLAIYNEQFF
D gene: .; V gene: TRBV28; J gene: TRBJ2-7; clone size: .; CDR3 DNA: TGTGCCAGCAGAAACACTCTAGGCTACGAGCAGTACTTC; CDR3 protein: CASRNTLGYEQYF
D gene: .; V gene: TRBV20-1; J gene: TRBJ1-5; clone size: once; CDR3 DNA: TGCAGTGCTAGTACCCTTGGGGGATCGTGGAGCAATCAGCCCCAGCATTTT; CDR3 protein: CSASTLGGSWSNQPQHF
D gene: TRBD1; V gene: TRBV20-1; J gene: TRBJ2-3; clone size: .; CDR3 DNA: TGCAGTGCTAGCTTGCTGACAGGGGTCACAGATACGCAGTATTTT; CDR3 protein: CSASLLTGVTDTQYF
D gene: TRBD1; V gene: TRBV11-2; J gene: TRBJ2-7; clone size: many; CDR3 DNA: TGTGCCAGCAGCTCTGAACTTACAGGGGGTTACGAGCAGTACTTC; CDR3 protein: CASSSELTGGYEQYF
D gene: .; V gene: TRBV29-1; J gene: TRBJ2-7; clone size: .; CDR3 DNA: TGCAGCGTTGCGGGGATGGCCTACAATGAGCAGTACTTC; CDR3 protein: CSVAGMAYNEQYF
D gene: .; V gene: TRBV6-1; J gene: TRBJ1-5; clone size: .; CDR3 DNA: TGTGCCAGCAGTGAAAGGCCGCAGAATCAGCCCCAGCATTTT; CDR3 protein: CASSERPQNQPQHF